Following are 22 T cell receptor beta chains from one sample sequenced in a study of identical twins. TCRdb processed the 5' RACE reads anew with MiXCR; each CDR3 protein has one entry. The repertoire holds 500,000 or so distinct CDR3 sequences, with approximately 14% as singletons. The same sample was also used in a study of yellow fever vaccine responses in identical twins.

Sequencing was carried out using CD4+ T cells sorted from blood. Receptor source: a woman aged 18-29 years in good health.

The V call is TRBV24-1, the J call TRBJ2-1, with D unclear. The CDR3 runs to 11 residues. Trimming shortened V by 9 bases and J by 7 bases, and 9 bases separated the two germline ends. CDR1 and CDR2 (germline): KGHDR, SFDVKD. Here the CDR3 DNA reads TGTGCCACCGCGGCGAGGAATGAGCAGTTCTTC. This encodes CATAARNEQFF.

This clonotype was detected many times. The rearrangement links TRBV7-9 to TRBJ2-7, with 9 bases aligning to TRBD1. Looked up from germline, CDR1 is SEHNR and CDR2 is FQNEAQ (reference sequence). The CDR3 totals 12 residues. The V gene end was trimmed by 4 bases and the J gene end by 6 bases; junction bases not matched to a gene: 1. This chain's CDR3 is CASSSQGAEQYF. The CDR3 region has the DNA TGTGCCAGCAGCTCACAGGGGGCCGAGCAGTACTTC.

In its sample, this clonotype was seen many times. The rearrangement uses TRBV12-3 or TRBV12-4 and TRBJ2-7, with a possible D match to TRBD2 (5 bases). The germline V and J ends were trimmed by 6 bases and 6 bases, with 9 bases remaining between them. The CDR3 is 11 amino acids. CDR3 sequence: CASRRAGEQYF. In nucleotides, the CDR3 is TGTGCCAGCAGGCGGGCAGGCGAGCAGTACTTC.

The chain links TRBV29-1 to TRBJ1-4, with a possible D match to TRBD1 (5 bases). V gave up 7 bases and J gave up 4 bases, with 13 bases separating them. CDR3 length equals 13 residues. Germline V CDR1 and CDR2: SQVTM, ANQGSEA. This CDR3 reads CSGGTGLNEKLFF. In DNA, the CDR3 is TGCAGCGGAGGGACGGGGCTTAATGAAAAACTGTTTTTT.

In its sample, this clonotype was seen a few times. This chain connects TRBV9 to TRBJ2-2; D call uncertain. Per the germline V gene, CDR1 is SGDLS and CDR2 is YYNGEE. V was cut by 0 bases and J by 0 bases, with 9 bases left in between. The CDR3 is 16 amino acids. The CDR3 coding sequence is TGTGCCAGCAGCGTAGTGGCCAGCCCGAACACCGGGGAGCTGTTTTTT. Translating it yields CASSVVASPNTGELFF.

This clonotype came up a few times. The CDR3 nucleotides read TGTGCCAGCAGTTTTCGAGAGCAGTACTTC. Translation: CASSFREQYF. The gene calls are TRBV28 and TRBJ2-7; D unresolved. V lost 3 bases to trimming and J lost 7 bases, with 4 bases between them. The CDR3 sequence is 10 residues long. Germline V lookup: CDR1 MDHEN, CDR2 SYDVKM.

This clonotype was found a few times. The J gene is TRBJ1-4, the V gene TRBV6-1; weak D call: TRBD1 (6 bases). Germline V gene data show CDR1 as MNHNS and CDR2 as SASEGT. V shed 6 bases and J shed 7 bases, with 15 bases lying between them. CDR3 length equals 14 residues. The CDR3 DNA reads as TGTGCCAGCAGCCACAGGGTGACGGTTGAAAAACTGTTTTTT. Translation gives CASSHRVTVEKLFF.

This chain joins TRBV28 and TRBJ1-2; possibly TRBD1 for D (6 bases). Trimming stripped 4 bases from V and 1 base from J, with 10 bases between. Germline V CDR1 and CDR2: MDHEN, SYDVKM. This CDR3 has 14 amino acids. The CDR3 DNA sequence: TGTGCCAGCAGTTCTGGACAGAATAACTATGGCTACACCTTC. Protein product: CASSSGQNNYGYTF.

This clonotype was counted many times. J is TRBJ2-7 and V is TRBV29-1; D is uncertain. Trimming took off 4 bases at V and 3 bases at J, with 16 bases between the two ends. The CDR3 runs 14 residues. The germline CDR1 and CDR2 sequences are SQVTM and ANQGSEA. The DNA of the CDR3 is TGCAGCGTTGTGTTGGTAGGGAATTTCTACGAGCAGTACTTC. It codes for CSVVLVGNFYEQYF.

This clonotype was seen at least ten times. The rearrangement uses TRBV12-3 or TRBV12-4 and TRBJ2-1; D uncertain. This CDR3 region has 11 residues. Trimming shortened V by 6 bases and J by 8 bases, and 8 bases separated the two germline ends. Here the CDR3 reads CASSLEYEQFF. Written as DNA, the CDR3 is TGTGCCAGCAGCCTTGAGTATGAGCAGTTCTTC.

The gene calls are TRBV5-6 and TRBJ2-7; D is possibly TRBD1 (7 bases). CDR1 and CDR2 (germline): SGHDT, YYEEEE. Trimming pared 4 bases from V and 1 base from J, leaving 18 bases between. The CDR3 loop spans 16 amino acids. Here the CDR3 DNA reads TGTGCCAGCAGCCCGGAGGGGGCCTCCAATTCCTACGAGCAGTACTTC. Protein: CASSPEGASNSYEQYF. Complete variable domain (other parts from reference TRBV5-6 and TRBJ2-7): DAGVTQSPTHLIKTRGQQVTLRCSPKSGHDTVSWYQQALGQGPQFIFQYYEEEERQRGNFPDRFSGHQFPNYSSELNVNALLLGDSALYLCASSPEGASNSYEQYFGPGTRLTVT.

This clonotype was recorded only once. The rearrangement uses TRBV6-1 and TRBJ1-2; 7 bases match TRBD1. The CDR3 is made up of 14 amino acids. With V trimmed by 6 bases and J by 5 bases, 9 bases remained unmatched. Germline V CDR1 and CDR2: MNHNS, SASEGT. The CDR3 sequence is CASSQRQGGYGYTF. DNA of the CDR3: TGTGCCAGCAGCCAACGGCAGGGGGGTTATGGCTACACCTTC.

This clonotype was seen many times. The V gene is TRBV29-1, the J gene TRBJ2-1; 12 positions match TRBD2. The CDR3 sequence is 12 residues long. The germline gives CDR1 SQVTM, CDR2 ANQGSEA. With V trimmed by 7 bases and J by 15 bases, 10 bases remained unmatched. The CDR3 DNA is TGCAGCGCCGCGACTAGCGGGAGAGTAGGGTTCTTC. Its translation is CSAATSGRVGFF.

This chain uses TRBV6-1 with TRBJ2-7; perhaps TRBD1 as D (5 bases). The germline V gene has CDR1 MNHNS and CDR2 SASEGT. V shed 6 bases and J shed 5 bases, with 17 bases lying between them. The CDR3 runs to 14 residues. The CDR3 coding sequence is TGTGCCAGCAGACGAGACAGAACTTCGGACGAGCAGTACTTC. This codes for CASRRDRTSDEQYF.

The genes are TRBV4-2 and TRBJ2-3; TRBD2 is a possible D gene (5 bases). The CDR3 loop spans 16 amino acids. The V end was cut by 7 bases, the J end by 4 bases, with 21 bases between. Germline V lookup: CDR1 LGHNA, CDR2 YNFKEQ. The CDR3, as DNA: TGTGCCAGCACCGAGCGGACCGGTATAGTGGCAGATACGCAGTATTTT. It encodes CASTERTGIVADTQYF.

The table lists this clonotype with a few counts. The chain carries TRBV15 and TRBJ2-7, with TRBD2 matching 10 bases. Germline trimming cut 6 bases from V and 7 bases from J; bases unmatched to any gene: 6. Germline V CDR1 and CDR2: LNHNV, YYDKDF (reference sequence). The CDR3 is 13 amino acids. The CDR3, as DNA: TGTGCCACCAGTCCCCTAGCGGGGGAAGAGCAGTACTTC. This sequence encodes CATSPLAGEEQYF.

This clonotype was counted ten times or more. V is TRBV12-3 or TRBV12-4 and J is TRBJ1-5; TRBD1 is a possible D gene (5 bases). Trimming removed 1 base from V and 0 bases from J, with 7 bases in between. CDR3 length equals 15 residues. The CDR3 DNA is TGTGCCAGCAGTTTAGGACAGAATAGCAATCAGCCCCAGCATTTT. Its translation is CASSLGQNSNQPQHF.

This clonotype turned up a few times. CDR3 DNA sequence: TGCGCCAGCAGCGTAACGGGACCCTCGAACACTGAAGCTTTCTTT. Translated, it gives CASSVTGPSNTEAFF. J is TRBJ1-1 and V is TRBV5-1, with D perhaps matching TRBD1 (5 bases). The CDR3 contains 15 residues. V lost 4 bases and J 1 base, leaving 14 bases between the germline ends. Germline assignment: CDR1 SGHRS and CDR2 YFSETQ.

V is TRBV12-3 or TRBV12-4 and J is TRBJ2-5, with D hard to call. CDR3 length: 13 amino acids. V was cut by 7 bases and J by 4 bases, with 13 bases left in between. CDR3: CASTMGTVETQYF. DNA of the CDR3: TGTGCCAGCACCATGGGAACAGTAGAGACCCAGTACTTC.

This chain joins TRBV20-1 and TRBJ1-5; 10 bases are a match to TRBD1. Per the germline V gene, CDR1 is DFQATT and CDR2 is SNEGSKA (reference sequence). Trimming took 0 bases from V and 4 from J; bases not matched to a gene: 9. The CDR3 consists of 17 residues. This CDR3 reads CSARDGGKGQGNQPQHF. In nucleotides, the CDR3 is TGCAGTGCTAGAGACGGGGGTAAGGGACAGGGGAATCAGCCCCAGCATTTT.

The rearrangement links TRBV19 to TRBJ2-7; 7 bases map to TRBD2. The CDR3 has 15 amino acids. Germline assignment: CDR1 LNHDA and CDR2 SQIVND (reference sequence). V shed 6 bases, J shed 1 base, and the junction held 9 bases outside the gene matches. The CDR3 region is CASSDLGTTSYEQYF. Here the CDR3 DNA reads TGTGCCAGTAGCGACCTCGGGACTACTTCCTACGAGCAGTACTTC.

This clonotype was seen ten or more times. CDR3 nucleotide sequence: TGTGCCAGTAGGATGGCAGGGAACACCGGGGAGCTGTTTTTT. It is translated as CASRMAGNTGELFF. The chain recombines TRBV12-3 or TRBV12-4 with TRBJ2-2; D unresolved. Trimming took 9 bases from V and 1 from J, leaving 12 bases between them. CDR3 size: 14 residues.